Sequencing of this TCR beta chain was carried out in a study of cytomegalovirus exposure and HLA in healthy donors. Background on the study: About four fifths of 398 genotyped donors fell in the Caucasian-associated ancestry cluster. Points from the study as a whole: The HLA-A and HLA-B alleles of most subjects were reportedly predicted accurately from TCR beta sequences. By HLA locus, TCR association rates varied in a later analysis, with DRB1 showing the most and HLA-C the fewest. The authors assumed roughly uniform sequencing depth across donors for presence/absence analyses.

PCR primers comprised 60 Vbeta and 13 Jbeta primers. The data were produced by immunoSEQ multiplex PCR, yet TCRdb's version contains in-frame clones alone and is incomplete. The sample comprises roughly 100,000 clones, 10% of which are singletons, and more than 5% rests with the top ten. Trimming stripped 10 bases from V and 5 bases from J, with 17 bases between. This CDR3 has 13 amino acids. CDR1 and CDR2 (germline): LNHDA, SQIVND (reference sequence). Comment on this clone: Its antigen is still unknown.

The receptor comes from a man aged 35 to 55 in good health and CMV-seropositive. The specimen was PBMCs. The chain employs TRBV19 and TRBJ1-2; D is unclear. This chain's CDR3 is CATHPAGGYGYTF. The CDR3 bases are TGTGCCACCCACCCGGCGGGTGGGTATGGCTACACCTTC.